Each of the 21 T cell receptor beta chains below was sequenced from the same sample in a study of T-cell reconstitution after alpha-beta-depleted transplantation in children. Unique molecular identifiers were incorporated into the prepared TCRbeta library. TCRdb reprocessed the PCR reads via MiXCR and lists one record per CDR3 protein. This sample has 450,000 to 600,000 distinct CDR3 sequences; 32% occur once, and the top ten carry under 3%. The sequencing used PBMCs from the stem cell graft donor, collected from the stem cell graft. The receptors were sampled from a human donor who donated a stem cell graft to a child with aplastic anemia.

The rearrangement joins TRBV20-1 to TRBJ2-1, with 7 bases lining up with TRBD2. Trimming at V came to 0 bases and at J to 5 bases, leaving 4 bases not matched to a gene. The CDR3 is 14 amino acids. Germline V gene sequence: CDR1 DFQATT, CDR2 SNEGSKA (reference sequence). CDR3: CSARERTRNNEQFF. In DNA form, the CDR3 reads TGCAGTGCTAGAGAGCGGACTAGAAACAATGAGCAGTTCTTC.

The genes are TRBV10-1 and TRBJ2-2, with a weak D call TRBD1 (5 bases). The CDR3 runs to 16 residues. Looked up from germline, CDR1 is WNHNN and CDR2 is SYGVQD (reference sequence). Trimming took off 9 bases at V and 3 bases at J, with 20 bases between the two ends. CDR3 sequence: CASTAGQGIDTGELFF. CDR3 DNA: TGCGCCAGTACGGCCGGGCAGGGTATCGACACCGGGGAGCTGTTTTTT.

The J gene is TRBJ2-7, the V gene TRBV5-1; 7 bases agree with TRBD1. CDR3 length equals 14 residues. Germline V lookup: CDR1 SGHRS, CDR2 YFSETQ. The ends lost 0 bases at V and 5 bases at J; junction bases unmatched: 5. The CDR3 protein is CASSLGQGINEQYV. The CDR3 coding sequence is TGCGCCAGCAGCTTGGGACAGGGAATAAACGAGCAGTACGTC.

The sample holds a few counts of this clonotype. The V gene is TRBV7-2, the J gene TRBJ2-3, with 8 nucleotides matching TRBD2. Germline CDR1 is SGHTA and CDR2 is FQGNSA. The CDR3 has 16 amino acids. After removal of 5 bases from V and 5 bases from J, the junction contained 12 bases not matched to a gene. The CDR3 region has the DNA TGTGCCAGCAGCCAGGAGTGGGGGACTAGGGGAGATACGCAGTATTTT. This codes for CASSQEWGTRGDTQYF.

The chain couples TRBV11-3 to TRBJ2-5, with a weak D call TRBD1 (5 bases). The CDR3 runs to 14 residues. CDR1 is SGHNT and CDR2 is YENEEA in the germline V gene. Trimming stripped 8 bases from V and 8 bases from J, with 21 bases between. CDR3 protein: CASGADKQRETQYF. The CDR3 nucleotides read TGTGCCAGCGGCGCGGACAAGCAAAGAGAAACCCAGTACTTC.

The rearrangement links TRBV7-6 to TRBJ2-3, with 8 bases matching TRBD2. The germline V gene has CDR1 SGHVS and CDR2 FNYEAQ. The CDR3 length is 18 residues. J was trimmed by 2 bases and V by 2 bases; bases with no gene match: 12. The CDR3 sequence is CASSLSGGAPYDTDTQYF. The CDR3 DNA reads TGTGCCAGCAGCTTAAGCGGGGGCGCCCCTTACGACACAGATACGCAGTATTTT.

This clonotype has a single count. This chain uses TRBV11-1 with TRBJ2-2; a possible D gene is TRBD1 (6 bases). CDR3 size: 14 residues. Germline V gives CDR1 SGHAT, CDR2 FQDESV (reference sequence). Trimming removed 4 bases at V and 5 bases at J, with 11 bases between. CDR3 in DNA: TGTGCCAGCAGCTCTCTACAGGGAACCGGGGAGCTGTTTTTT. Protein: CASSSLQGTGELFF.

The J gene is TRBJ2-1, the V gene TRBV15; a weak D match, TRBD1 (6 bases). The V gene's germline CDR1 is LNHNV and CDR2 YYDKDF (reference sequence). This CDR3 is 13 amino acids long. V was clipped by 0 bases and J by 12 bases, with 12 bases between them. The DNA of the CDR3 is TGTGCCACCAGCAGAGATCTTAGCAGGGGGCAGTTCTTC. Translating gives CATSRDLSRGQFF.

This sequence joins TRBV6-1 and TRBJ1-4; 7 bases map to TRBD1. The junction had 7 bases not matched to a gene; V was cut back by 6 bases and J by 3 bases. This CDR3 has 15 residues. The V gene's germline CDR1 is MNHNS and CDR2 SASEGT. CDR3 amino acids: CASRAGQAANEKLFF. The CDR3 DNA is TGTGCCAGCAGAGCCGGACAGGCGGCTAATGAAAAACTGTTTTTT.

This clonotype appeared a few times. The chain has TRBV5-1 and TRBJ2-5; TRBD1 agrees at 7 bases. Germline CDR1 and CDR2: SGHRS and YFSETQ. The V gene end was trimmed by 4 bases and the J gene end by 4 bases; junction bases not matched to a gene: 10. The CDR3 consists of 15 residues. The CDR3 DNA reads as TGCGCCAGCAGCGCGAGGACAGGAGGTGTAGAGACCCAGTACTTC. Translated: CASSARTGGVETQYF.

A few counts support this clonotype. This chain's CDR3 is CATSDLRRDSGTGNYEQFF. The CDR3 DNA sequence: TGTGCCACCAGTGATTTGCGCCGGGACTCGGGGACCGGTAACTATGAGCAGTTCTTC. The J gene is TRBJ2-1, the V gene TRBV24-1, with D possibly TRBD2 on 6 matching bases. Germline V gene lookup returns CDR1 KGHDR and CDR2 SFDVKD. There are 19 residues in the CDR3. Deletions cut 0 bases from V and 8 bases from J, with 25 bases between.

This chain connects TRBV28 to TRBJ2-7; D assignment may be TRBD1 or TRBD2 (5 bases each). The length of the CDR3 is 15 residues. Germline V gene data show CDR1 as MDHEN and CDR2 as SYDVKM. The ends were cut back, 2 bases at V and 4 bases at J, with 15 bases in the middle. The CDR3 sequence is CASSLRGLQNYEQYF. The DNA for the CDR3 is TGTGCCAGCAGTTTACGGGGCCTCCAGAATTACGAGCAGTACTTC.

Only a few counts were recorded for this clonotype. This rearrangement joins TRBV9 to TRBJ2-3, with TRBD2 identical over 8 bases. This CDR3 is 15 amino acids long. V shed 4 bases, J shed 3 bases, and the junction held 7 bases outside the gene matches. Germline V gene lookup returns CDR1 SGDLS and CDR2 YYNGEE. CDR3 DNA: TGTGCCAGCAGCCCCCGACTAGCGAGAACAGATACGCAGTATTTT. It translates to CASSPRLARTDTQYF.

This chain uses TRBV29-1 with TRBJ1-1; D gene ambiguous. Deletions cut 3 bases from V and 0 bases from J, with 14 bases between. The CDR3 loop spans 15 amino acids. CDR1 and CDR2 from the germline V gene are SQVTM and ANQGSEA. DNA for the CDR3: TGCAGCGTTGATTTTGGCGGGATCTTGAACACTGAAGCTTTCTTT. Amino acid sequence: CSVDFGGILNTEAFF.

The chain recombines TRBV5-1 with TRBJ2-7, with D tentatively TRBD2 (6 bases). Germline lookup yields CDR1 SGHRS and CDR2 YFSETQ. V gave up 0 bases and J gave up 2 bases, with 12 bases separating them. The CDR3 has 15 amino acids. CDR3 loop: CASSLDGTRTYEQYF. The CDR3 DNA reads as TGCGCCAGCAGCTTGGACGGGACTCGCACCTACGAGCAGTACTTC.

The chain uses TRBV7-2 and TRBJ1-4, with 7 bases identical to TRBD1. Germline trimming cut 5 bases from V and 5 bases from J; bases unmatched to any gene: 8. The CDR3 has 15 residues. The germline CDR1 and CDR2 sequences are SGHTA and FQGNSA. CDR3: CASSLRQGPNEKLFF. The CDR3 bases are TGTGCCAGCAGCCTCAGACAGGGTCCGAATGAAAAACTGTTTTTT.

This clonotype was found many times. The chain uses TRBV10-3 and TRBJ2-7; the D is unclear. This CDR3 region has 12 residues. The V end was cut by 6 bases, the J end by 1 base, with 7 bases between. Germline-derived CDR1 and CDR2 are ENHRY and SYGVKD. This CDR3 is CAIRAGSYEQYF. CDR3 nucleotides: TGTGCCATCAGGGCTGGATCCTACGAGCAGTACTTC.

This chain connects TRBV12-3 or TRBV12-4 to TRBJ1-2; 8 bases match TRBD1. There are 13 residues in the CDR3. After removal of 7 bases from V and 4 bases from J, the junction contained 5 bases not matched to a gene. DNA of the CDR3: TGTGCCAGCACCCCGACAGGGGCCTATGGCTACACCTTC. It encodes CASTPTGAYGYTF.

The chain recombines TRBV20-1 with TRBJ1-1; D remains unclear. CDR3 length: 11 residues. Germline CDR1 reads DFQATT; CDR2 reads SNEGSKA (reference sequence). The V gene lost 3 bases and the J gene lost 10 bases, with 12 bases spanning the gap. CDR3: CSARAGGRAFF. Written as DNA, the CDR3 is TGCAGTGCTAGGGCCGGCGGGCGAGCTTTCTTT.

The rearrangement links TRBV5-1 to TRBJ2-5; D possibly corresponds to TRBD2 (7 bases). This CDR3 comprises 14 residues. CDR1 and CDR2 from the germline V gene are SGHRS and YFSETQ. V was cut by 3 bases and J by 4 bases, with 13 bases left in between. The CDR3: CASSSGGSGETQYF. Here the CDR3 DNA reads TGCGCCAGCAGCTCGGGGGGCTCAGGAGAGACCCAGTACTTC.

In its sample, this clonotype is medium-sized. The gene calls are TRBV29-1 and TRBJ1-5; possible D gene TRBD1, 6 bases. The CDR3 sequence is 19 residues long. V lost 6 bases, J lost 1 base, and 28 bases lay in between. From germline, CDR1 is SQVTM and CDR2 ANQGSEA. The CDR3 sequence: CSVKQGHKQGLGSNQPQHF. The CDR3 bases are TGCAGCGTGAAACAGGGTCATAAACAGGGTTTGGGGAGCAATCAGCCCCAGCATTTT. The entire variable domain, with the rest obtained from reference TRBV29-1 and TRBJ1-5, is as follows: SAVISQKPSRDICQRGTSLTIQCQVDSQVTMMFWYRQQPGQSLTLIATANQGSEATYESGFVIDKFPISRPNLTFSTLTVSNMSPEDSSIYLCSVKQGHKQGLGSNQPQHFGDGTRLSIL.